The text below deals with one T cell receptor beta chain. With the reads reprocessed, TCRdb shows one record per CDR3 protein and no DNA. The sample yields about 5,000 distinct CDR3 sequences, of which the top ten take up around 6.4%. This specimen comes from a study of diagnostic markers for celiac disease. The CDR3 length is 15 residues. CDR1 is DFQATT, CDR2 SNEGSKA, per germline (reference sequence). The chain joins TRBV20-1 to TRBJ2-5; the D call of TRBD1 rests on TCRdb alone, since no DNA is present to check it. The TCR sequence derives from a human donor. This table probably holds off-target reads from a library built for another chain. The specimen sequenced was either unsorted cells or a sorted T cell fraction (not recorded which). The CDR3 protein is CSARMFGTAQETQYF.